The 27 T cell receptor beta chains below all came from one sample that was sequenced in a study of T cells in Graves' hyperthyroidism and ophthalmopathy. TCR beta CDR3 regions were amplified from RNA. With the HTBI primer set, the TCR CDR3 went through a first round of RT-PCR. One entry per CDR3 protein results from TCRdb running MiXCR on the multiplex PCR reads. The top ten clones hold roughly 44% of a sample with about half a million distinct CDR3 sequences, 15% to 20% of them seen once. The specimen was blood. The receptor set was obtained from a middle-aged man with Graves' ophthalmopathy.

A few counts support this clonotype. The chain carries TRBV7-6 and TRBJ2-1; 7 bases line up with TRBD1. The CDR3 runs to 13 residues. From germline, CDR1 is SGHVS and CDR2 FNYEAQ. Trimming removed 5 bases from V and 7 bases from J; junction bases left unmatched: 5. In DNA form, the CDR3 reads TGTGCCAGCAGCGCGACAGGGTGGAATGAGCAGTTCTTC. It codes for CASSATGWNEQFF.

This chain uses TRBV7-9 with TRBJ2-7; TRBD1 might be the D (6 bases). This CDR3 spans 12 amino acids. From germline, CDR1 is SEHNR and CDR2 FQNEAQ (reference sequence). V lost 3 bases and J lost 6, with 9 bases in between. This CDR3 is CASSFQTGEQYF. In nucleotides, the CDR3 is TGTGCCAGCAGCTTCCAGACAGGCGAGCAGTACTTC.

In this sample, this clonotype turned up once. This chain uses TRBV27 with TRBJ1-5, with no clear D. This CDR3 is 14 amino acids long. Per germline, CDR1 MNHEY and CDR2 SMNVEV (reference sequence). Trimming stripped 0 bases from V and 9 bases from J, with 12 bases between. CDR3 amino acids: CASSLSPGYRPQHF. CDR3 bases: TGTGCCAGCAGTTTATCCCCCGGATATCGGCCCCAGCATTTT.

This chain links TRBV10-3 with TRBJ2-4, with a weak D call TRBD2 (6 bases). V was shortened by 0 bases and J by 8 bases, with 17 bases between the two germline ends. This CDR3 spans 16 amino acids. Per germline, CDR1 ENHRY and CDR2 SYGVKD. The CDR3 DNA sequence: TGTGCCATCAGTGAGTCTCAGGGCGGGATTGGAGACATTCAGTACTTC. This gives the protein CAISESQGGIGDIQYF.

In its sample, this clonotype was seen a few times. The chain's CDR3 is CATSGGIGGDYGYTF. The CDR3 bases are TGTGCCACCAGTGGTGGTATAGGCGGGGACTATGGCTACACCTTC. V is TRBV24-1 and J is TRBJ1-2; D is undetermined. Germline values: CDR1 KGHDR, CDR2 SFDVKD. CDR3 length: 15 residues. The germline V and J ends were trimmed by 5 bases and 3 bases, with 15 bases remaining between them.

The V gene is TRBV11-2, the J gene TRBJ2-3; TRBD2 aligns across 16 bases. CDR1 and CDR2 (germline): SGHAT, FQNNGV. V was clipped by 8 bases and J by 4 bases; unmatched bases: 15. The CDR3 runs 19 residues. CDR3 nucleotides: TGTGCCAGCGGATACCCCCCTACCGGGACTAGCGGGAGGGCAGATACGCAGTATTTT. It yields the protein CASGYPPTGTSGRADTQYF.

About this clonotype: The junction departs from germline at one end; a sequencing error may be responsible. The chain recombines TRBV28 with TRBJ2-7; the D is unclear. This CDR3 comprises 14 residues. CDR1 and CDR2 from the germline V gene are MDHEN and SYDVKM. CDR3 sequence reads: CASGSLPRSHEQYF. CDR3 bases: TGTGCCAGCGGCTCTCTTCCGCGCTCCCACGAGCAGTACTTC.

CDR3 in amino acids: CASSHQGQHGYTF. The CDR3 DNA follows: TGTGCCAGCAGTCACCAAGGACAGCATGGCTACACCTTC. The rearrangement joins TRBV6-1 to TRBJ1-2, with a weak D call TRBD1 (6 bases). The V gene's germline CDR1 is MNHNS and CDR2 SASEGT. V was clipped by 5 bases and J by 6 bases, with 13 bases between them. CDR3 length equals 13 residues.

The chain couples TRBV5-5 to TRBJ1-4; D possibly corresponds to TRBD1 (6 bases). CDR1 SGHKS and CDR2 YYEKEE come from the germline V gene (reference sequence). This CDR3 is 14 amino acids long. Deletions cut 0 bases from V and 8 bases from J, with 11 bases between. CDR3: CASSLGGAGEKLFF. The CDR3 nucleotides are TGTGCCAGCAGCTTGGGGGGGGCTGGGGAAAAACTGTTTTTT.

This sequence joins TRBV10-3 and TRBJ2-1, with a possible D match to TRBD2 (6 bases). V gave up 6 bases and J gave up 7 bases, with 16 bases separating them. The CDR3 is made up of 14 amino acids. Germline CDR1 reads ENHRY; CDR2 reads SYGVKD. This CDR3 reads CAISGPGDGNEQFF. The CDR3 DNA reads TGTGCCATCAGCGGACCGGGGGACGGGAATGAGCAGTTCTTC.

This clonotype showed up just a few times. The V call is TRBV4-1, the J call TRBJ2-3; D is uncertain. The CDR3 sequence is 14 residues long. The germline CDR1 and CDR2 sequences are MGHRA and YSYEKL. V dropped 1 base and J dropped 3 bases, with 8 bases sitting between them. The CDR3 loop is CASSQGLRTDTQYF. CDR3 in DNA: TGCGCCAGCAGCCAAGGGCTACGTACAGATACGCAGTATTTT.

The chain uses TRBV30 and TRBJ2-2; a possible D gene is TRBD2 (6 bases). CDR1 and CDR2 from the germline V gene are GTSNPN and SVGIG (reference sequence). V lost 2 bases and J 1 base, leaving 17 bases between the germline ends. CDR3 size: 17 residues. The CDR3, as DNA: TGTGCCTGGAGTCCTTTGCAGGGTAGCGGGAACACCGGGGAGCTGTTTTTT. Amino acid sequence: CAWSPLQGSGNTGELFF.

This clonotype was recorded at least ten times. CDR3 residues: CASGGGTSVTEAFF. The CDR3 nucleotides are TGTGCCAGCGGGGGGGGGACATCCGTCACTGAAGCTTTCTTT. The chain is built from TRBV28 and TRBJ1-1; D possibly corresponds to TRBD1 (6 bases). The CDR3 consists of 14 residues. Trimming took off 8 bases at V and 4 bases at J, with 17 bases between the two ends. The V gene's germline CDR1 is MDHEN and CDR2 SYDVKM.

A remark on this clonotype: Since a much larger clone is just one base distant, this may be a read error. The genes are TRBV2 and TRBJ2-1; 10 bases align to TRBD2. Germline V gene sequence: CDR1 SNHLY, CDR2 FYNNEI. The CDR3 covers 15 residues. DNA for the CDR3: TGTGCCAGCGCGAAGACTAGCGGGCCCCGAAATGAGCAGCTCTTC. It translates to CASAKTSGPRNEQLF. Looking up the rest from reference TRBV2 and TRBJ2-1 gives the full variable domain: EPEVTQTPSHQVTQMGQEVILRCVPISNHLYFYWYRQILGQKVEFLVSFYNNEISEKSEIFDDQFSVERPDGSNFTLKIRSTKLEDSAMYFCASAKTSGPRNEQLFGPGTRLTVL.

This clonotype occurred a few times. V gene TRBV6-1 combines with J gene TRBJ2-2, with D tentatively TRBD2 (5 bases). This CDR3 is 15 amino acids long. V lost 6 bases, J lost 6 bases, and 17 bases lay in between. Germline CDR1 is MNHNS and CDR2 is SASEGT. The CDR3 loop reads CASSWQQEVSGELFF. The CDR3 DNA follows: TGTGCCAGCAGCTGGCAGCAGGAGGTATCCGGGGAGCTGTTTTTT.

The J gene is TRBJ2-7, the V gene TRBV19, with 7 nucleotides matching TRBD2. The V and J ends lost 5 bases and 3 bases, in that order; junction bases with no gene match: 13. Looked up from germline, CDR1 is LNHDA and CDR2 is SQIVND (reference sequence). The CDR3 has 16 residues. The CDR3 DNA follows: TGTGCCAGTAGTTCCAGCGGGGCCCCTAATGTCTACGAGCAGTACTTC. It is translated as CASSSSGAPNVYEQYF.

This clonotype has a count of ten or more. J is TRBJ1-1 and V is TRBV2, with a tentative D call TRBD1 (6 bases). The CDR3 runs to 13 residues. The germline gives CDR1 SNHLY, CDR2 FYNNEI. Trimming removed 4 bases at V and 2 bases at J, with 8 bases between. The CDR3: CASSADSNTEAFF. CDR3 nucleotide sequence: TGTGCCAGCAGTGCGGACAGTAACACTGAAGCTTTCTTT.

Only a few counts were recorded for this clonotype. This chain joins TRBV6-2 or TRBV6-3 and TRBJ2-1, with 11 bases aligning to TRBD2. CDR3 length equals 17 residues. In germline, CDR1 is MNHEY, CDR2 SVGEGT. V was clipped by 0 bases and J by 5 bases; unmatched bases: 6. The CDR3 region has the DNA TGTGCCAGCAGTTACTCATTTAGCGGGGGGGCAAACAATGAGCAGTTCTTC. It is translated as CASSYSFSGGANNEQFF.

Of note for this clonotype: Since a much larger clone is just one base distant, this may be a read error. The gene calls are TRBV28 and TRBJ2-3; D could derive from TRBD1 or TRBD2 (5 bases each). CDR3 length: 15 residues. From germline, CDR1 is MDHEN and CDR2 SYDVKM. The CDR3 DNA follows: TGTGCCAGCGGTTTCCGAGGGGCGGGCACAGATACGCAGTATTTT. Protein product: CASGFRGAGTDTQYF.

The chain joins TRBV6-1 to TRBJ2-1, with a weak D call TRBD1 (7 bases). The CDR3 extends over 16 amino acids. Germline V gives CDR1 MNHNS, CDR2 SASEGT. With 6 bases removed from V and 1 base from J, the gap between germline ends came to 16 bases. The CDR3 nucleotides read TGTGCCAGCAGCCAGGGGGGTAGGGGGTCCTACAATGAGCAGTTCTTC. Translating gives CASSQGGRGSYNEQFF.

This clonotype has at least ten counts. The V and J genes are TRBV11-3 and TRBJ2-7; D gene uncertain. V gave up 3 bases and J gave up 4 bases, with 7 bases separating them. Germline V CDR1 and CDR2: SGHNT, YENEEA. This CDR3 region has 12 residues. In DNA, the CDR3 is TGTGCCAGCAGCTTCGGGCAGTACGAGCAGTACTTC. It encodes CASSFGQYEQYF.

This clonotype was detected only a few times. The CDR3 DNA reads TGCAGTGCTAGAGTTAGGTGGACTAGTGGGAGGGCCAGGCTAGACGAGCAGTTCTTC. It translates to CSARVRWTSGRARLDEQFF. The rearrangement uses TRBV20-1 and TRBJ2-1; 7 nucleotides match TRBD2. The CDR3 loop spans 19 amino acids. The ends lost 1 base at V and 10 bases at J; junction bases unmatched: 25. Germline lookup yields CDR1 DFQATT and CDR2 SNEGSKA (reference sequence).

The rearrangement uses TRBV3-1 and TRBJ2-7; perhaps TRBD1 as D (6 bases). Germline V CDR1 and CDR2: LGHDT, YNNKEL (reference sequence). The V gene lost 4 bases and the J gene lost 2 bases, with 15 bases spanning the gap. The CDR3 contains 15 residues. Written as DNA, the CDR3 is TGTGCCAGCAGCCTGACAGGAGTCAACCCCTACGAGCAGTACTTC. It specifies CASSLTGVNPYEQYF.

V is TRBV19 and J is TRBJ1-1; D call uncertain. The CDR3 runs to 13 residues. V was shortened by 5 bases and J by 0 bases, with 7 bases between the two germline ends. Germline CDR1 LNHDA, CDR2 SQIVND (reference sequence). The CDR3, as DNA: TGTGCCAGTAGTGCGACGGTGAACACTGAAGCTTTCTTT. This translates into CASSATVNTEAFF.

This clonotype was seen ten or more times. The chain recombines TRBV5-1 with TRBJ2-7, with 8 positions matching TRBD1. Germline values: CDR1 SGHRS, CDR2 YFSETQ. This CDR3 spans 15 amino acids. The V segment lost 4 bases and the J segment 3 bases; nucleotides outside the gene matches: 9. The CDR3 coding sequence is TGCGCCAGCAGCATAGGACAGGGTAGTATCTACGAGCAGTACTTC. Encoded protein: CASSIGQGSIYEQYF.

This sequence joins TRBV5-4 and TRBJ2-5; no clear D. This CDR3 is built from 14 residues. Trimming removed 0 bases at V and 7 bases at J, with 13 bases between. Looked up from germline, CDR1 is SGHNT and CDR2 is YYREEE (reference sequence). DNA for the CDR3: TGTGCCAGCAGCTTGGGGGTAGGGCAGATGACCCAGTACTTC. Protein: CASSLGVGQMTQYF.

This clonotype was detected only a few times. The chain uses TRBV28 and TRBJ2-7; D gene uncertain. The CDR3 is 9 residues long. Germline-derived CDR1 and CDR2 are MDHEN and SYDVKM. Deletions cut 5 bases from V and 7 bases from J, with 3 bases between. Written as DNA, the CDR3 is TGTGCCAGCAGTAAAGAGCAGTACTTC. It translates to CASSKEQYF.